This is a list of T cell receptor beta chains from one sample in a study of T cell responses to AZD1222 COVID-19 vaccine. Produced via immunoSEQ multiplex PCR; TCRdb's table is partial and in-frame only. The sample carries approximately 89,000 clones, 80% to 95% recorded once. The source was peripheral blood, collected 28 days after the second AZD1222 dose. These receptors came from an adult who received the AZD1222 COVID-19 vaccine. The CDR3 runs from the conserved cysteine through the conserved F or W. D genes are given only for firm matches. Clone size, where shown, is once, few, many, or a class for clones that have expanded.

>TRBJ1-1|TRBD1|TRBV28|once
TGTGCCAGCAGTCCCGGGACAGGGGCGTACACTGAAGCTTTCTTT
CASSPGTGAYTEAFF
>TRBJ1-5|NA|TRBV28|NA
TGTGCCAGCAGTTTGGTACAGGGCAATCAGCCCCAGCATTTT
CASSLVQGNQPQHF
>TRBJ1-1|NA|TRBV4-1|NA
TGCGCCAGCAGCCAGTTCGGGGGTCAGAACACTGAAGCTTTCTTT
CASSQFGGQNTEAFF
>TRBJ1-5|NA|TRBV9|NA
TGTGCCAGCAGCGTAGCTGGCAATCAGCCCCAGCATTTT
CASSVAGNQPQHF
>TRBJ2-7|NA|TRBV7-9|NA
TGTGCCAGCAGCTTAGTCTCTAACTACGAGCAGTACTTC
CASSLVSNYEQYF
>TRBJ2-5|NA|TRBV6-5|NA
TGTGCCAGCAATCCCTCGATGAGCGATTACTTC
CASNPSMSDYF
>TRBJ1-4|NA|TRBV11-2|NA
TGTGCCAGCAGCACCCGCGCCAGGGCCTCAACTAATGAAAAACTGTTTTTT
CASSTRARASTNEKLFF
>TRBJ1-1|NA|TRBV3-1/TRBV3-2|NA
TGTGCCAGCAGCCAAGGAGGAGGTAGGGGTCGGGCGCACACTGAAGCTTTCTTT
CASSQGGGRGRAHTEAFF
>TRBJ2-1|TRBD1|TRBV2|few
TGTGCCAGCAAGTTGGACAGGGTAGGCCCACATGAGCAGTTCTTC
CASKLDRVGPHEQFF
>TRBJ2-2|NA|TRBV6-5|NA
TGTGCCAGCAGTCTACATCCCCAGAACACCGGGGAGCTGTTTTTT
CASSLHPQNTGELFF
>TRBJ2-7|TRBD2|TRBV30|NA
TGTGCCTGGAGTCCCCTAGCCGGGGGAGGGCTCTACGAGCAGTACTTC
CAWSPLAGGGLYEQYF
>TRBJ2-7|NA|TRBV5-1|NA
TGCGCCAGCAGCTCGGAGGGGATGCGCGAGCAGTACTTC
CASSSEGMREQYF
>TRBJ2-1|NA|TRBV19|NA
TGTGCCAGTAGTAACCTATTGGGGGGATTGAACAATGAGCAGTTCTTC
CASSNLLGGLNNEQFF